This TCR beta chain was observed in a study of cytomegalovirus exposure and HLA in healthy donors. Vbeta (60) and Jbeta (13) primers were used in the PCR. The repertoire was sequenced with immunoSEQ multiplex PCR; TCRdb's copy has only in-frame clones and lacks some. Altogether approximately 140,000 clones are present, over 70% being singletons, with the ten largest covering over 2%. The length of the CDR3 is 16 residues. Trimming removed 2 bases from V and 3 bases from J, with 17 bases in between. Germline V gene data show CDR1 as SGHAT and CDR2 as FQNNGV. V and J are TRBV11-2 and TRBJ2-7; D gene ambiguous. The TCR comes from a woman aged 55-69 years in good health and CMV-seropositive. The sequenced material came from PBMCs. CDR3 DNA: TGTGCCAGCAGCTTAAGTGGGCCTAATCCCCACTACGAGCAGTACTTC. Its protein is CASSLSGPNPHYEQYF. The variable domain in full, with the rest retrieved from reference TRBV11-2 and TRBJ2-7, is EAGVAQSPRYKIIEKRQSVAFWCNPISGHATLYWYQQILGQGPKLLIQFQNNGVVDDSQLPKDRFSAERLKGVDSTLKIQPAKLEDSAVYLCASSLSGPNPHYEQYFGPGTRLTVT.